The sequence of this T cell receptor beta chain was determined in a study of technical replicates of blood from a few donors. Only in-frame clones appear in the TCRdb table, and some are missing; sequencing was by immunoSEQ multiplex PCR. Of 56,000 or so clones in the sample, about 96% were seen once. Germline values: CDR1 SGHTA, CDR2 FQGNSA. V dropped 2 bases and J dropped 3; count of bases not matched to a gene: 8. The CDR3 totals 16 residues. The sequenced sample was PBMCs. This rearrangement joins TRBV7-2 to TRBJ2-3, with 7 bases identical to TRBD1. The TCR sequence derives from a human donor in good health. Some clones in this sample may be carry-over from other donors' samples. The DNA of the CDR3 is TGTGCCAGCAGCTTATTTCGGACAGGTCTTACAGATACGCAGTATTTT. Encoded protein: CASSLFRTGLTDTQYF.